This T cell receptor beta chain came from a study of shared clonotypes between healthy human individuals. In the study's own analysis: Filtering differed since immunoSEQ provided only junctions, with no quality scores. The assay was immunoSEQ multiplex PCR, and TCRdb's table has in-frame clones only and misses some. The V and J calls and the clone size are those of that table, but D and trimming were determined from the DNA. The sample gives more than 1,200,000 clones, 97% to 99% of which show up once; 0.3% to 0.45% is in the top ten. The CDR3 has 15 amino acids. Trimming took off 7 bases at V and 4 bases at J, with 20 bases between the two ends. The germline V gene encodes CDR1 SGHTA and CDR2 FQGNSA. General study findings and limits: Lower generation probabilities were found for non-shared clonotypes than for those shared by all four donors.

Points on this clone: Its antigen remains unidentified.

V and J are TRBV7-2 and TRBJ2-7; D is possibly TRBD2 (5 bases). Material for sequencing was naive CD4+ T cells sorted from blood. Subset described: CD45RA+ positively selected. This TCR derives from a man in his thirties or forties in good health. In DNA form, the CDR3 reads TGTGCCAGCAACCTGGAAGGACTCCCCCAATACGAGCAGTACTTC. Translated, it gives CASNLEGLPQYEQYF.